What follows are 9 T cell receptor beta chains derived from one specimen sequenced in a study of identical twins. TCRdb processed the 5' RACE reads anew with MiXCR; each CDR3 protein has one entry. The data show 250,000 to 350,000 distinct CDR3 sequences, with about 8% seen just once and 2.1% held by the top ten. The data also belong to a second study, concerning yellow fever vaccine responses in identical twins.

Specimen: memory (CD45RO+) T cells sorted from blood. The receptors derive from a woman in her late teens or twenties in good health.

The chain recombines TRBV9 with TRBJ2-5, with 10 bases identical to TRBD2. The CDR3 loop spans 14 amino acids. V shed 2 bases and J 6 bases; nucleotides not matched to a gene: 4. Germline-derived CDR1 and CDR2 are SGDLS and YYNGEE. CDR3 nucleotide sequence: TGTGCCAGCAGCGTGGCTAGCGGGGGAAAGACCCAGTACTTC. This encodes CASSVASGGKTQYF. The full variable domain, rest sourced from reference TRBV9 and TRBJ2-5, is DSGVTQTPKHLITATGQRVTLRCSPRSGDLSVYWYQQSLDQGLQFLIQYYNGEERAKGNILERFSAQQFPDLHSELNLSSLELGDSALYFCASSVASGGKTQYFGPGTRLLVL.

The CDR3 nucleotides read TGTGCCAGCAGCCAAACAGGGCCCTCCTACAATGAGCAGTTCTTC. This encodes CASSQTGPSYNEQFF. The chain links TRBV7-3 to TRBJ2-1; TRBD1 might be the D (6 bases). The CDR3 extends over 15 amino acids. The V gene lost 5 bases and the J gene lost 0 bases, with 11 bases spanning the gap. Germline V gene data show CDR1 as SGHTA and CDR2 as FQGTGA. Drawing the rest from reference TRBV7-3 and TRBJ2-1, the complete variable domain is GAGVSQTPSNKVTEKGKYVELRCDPISGHTALYWYRQSLGQGPEFLIYFQGTGAADDSGLPNDRFFAVRPEGSVSTLKIQRTERGDSAVYLCASSQTGPSYNEQFFGPGTRLTVL.

This clonotype occurred many times. V is TRBV24-1 and J is TRBJ2-5; possibly TRBD1 for D (6 bases). V lost 2 bases to trimming and J lost 1 base, with 13 bases between them. Germline lookup yields CDR1 KGHDR and CDR2 SFDVKD. This CDR3 is 16 amino acids long. The CDR3 loop reads CATSDSGHGFQETQYF. CDR3 sequence (DNA): TGTGCCACCAGTGATTCGGGACACGGTTTCCAAGAGACCCAGTACTTC.

This chain links TRBV7-9 with TRBJ2-5; D may match TRBD1 or TRBD2 (5 bases each). The germline V gene has CDR1 SEHNR and CDR2 FQNEAQ (reference sequence). The CDR3 consists of 14 residues. Trimming pared 3 bases from V and 1 base from J, leaving 9 bases between. CDR3 nucleotide sequence: TGTGCCAGCAGCTTGGGACCGCTCCAAGAGACCCAGTACTTC. The encoded protein is CASSLGPLQETQYF.

The J gene is TRBJ2-2, the V gene TRBV11-3; D uncertain. V lost 6 bases, J lost 5 bases, and 19 bases lay in between. Germline CDR1 reads SGHNT; CDR2 reads YENEEA. The CDR3 totals 16 residues. The CDR3 sequence is CASRPIWVGRTGELFF. The CDR3 bases are TGTGCCAGCAGGCCAATATGGGTAGGGCGGACCGGGGAGCTGTTTTTT.

The table lists this clonotype with a few counts. The chain is built from TRBV2 and TRBJ2-7; TRBD2 agrees at 7 bases. The CDR3 runs 15 residues. Germline trimming cut 6 bases from V and 4 bases from J; bases unmatched to any gene: 12. Germline V gene data show CDR1 as SNHLY and CDR2 as FYNNEI. CDR3 bases: TGTGCCAGCAGGGGAGGGACTGCGCTAAGTTACGAGCAGTACTTC. Translated: CASRGGTALSYEQYF.

This clonotype was counted ten times or more. J is TRBJ1-1 and V is TRBV5-1, with 8 nucleotides matching TRBD1. CDR1 SGHRS and CDR2 YFSETQ come from the germline V gene. The CDR3 runs 14 residues. Unmatched junction bases numbered 2, after V lost 4 bases and J lost 0 bases. The CDR3 loop reads CASSPTGVNTEAFF. The CDR3 DNA is TGCGCCAGCAGCCCGACAGGGGTGAACACTGAAGCTTTCTTT.

This clonotype was recorded many times. The chain uses TRBV4-2 and TRBJ2-1; D call uncertain. Germline V gene data show CDR1 as LGHNA and CDR2 as YNFKEQ. The CDR3 covers 18 residues. The ends were cut back, 0 bases at V and 7 bases at J, with 22 bases in the middle. The CDR3 protein is CASSQDSVAATGHNEQFF. For the CDR3, the DNA is TGTGCCAGCAGCCAAGATTCGGTCGCGGCGACGGGTCATAATGAGCAGTTCTTC.

This clonotype was seen more than once but under ten times. The chain uses TRBV27 and TRBJ1-3; D gene uncertain. The V end lost 1 base, the J end lost 0 bases, and 7 bases lay between the germline ends. Germline V gene lookup returns CDR1 MNHEY and CDR2 SMNVEV (reference sequence). The CDR3 contains 15 residues. CDR3 region: CASSLFPSSGNTIYF. DNA for the CDR3: TGTGCCAGCAGTTTATTCCCTAGCTCTGGAAACACCATATATTTT.